Listed here are 10 T cell receptor beta chains from one sample, sequenced in a study of identical twins. TCRdb re-analysed the 5' RACE reads in MiXCR, keeping a single row per CDR3 protein. The table shows about 220,000 distinct CDR3 sequences, with 6% to 8.5% occurring only once. The same data also went into a second study, on yellow fever vaccine responses in identical twins.

The sample taken for sequencing was CD8+ T cells sorted from blood. These receptor sequences come from a woman under 30 in good health.

In this sample, this clonotype turned up many times. The J gene is TRBJ2-1, the V gene TRBV24-1, with TRBD2 identical over 7 bases. The V and J ends lost 2 bases and 8 bases, in that order; junction bases with no gene match: 14. In germline, CDR1 is KGHDR, CDR2 SFDVKD. The CDR3 loop spans 17 amino acids. The DNA for the CDR3 is TGTGCCACCAGTGATTCCCGACCTGGGAGGGAGGGATATGAGCAGTTCTTC. Protein sequence: CATSDSRPGREGYEQFF.

J is TRBJ2-3 and V is TRBV20-1; 11 bases agree with TRBD1. CDR1 is DFQATT, CDR2 SNEGSKA, per germline (reference sequence). CDR3 size: 14 residues. Trimming at V came to 0 bases and at J to 7 bases, leaving 3 bases not matched to a gene. The CDR3 DNA is TGCAGTGCTAGAGATGGGACAGGGGGTTATACGCAGTATTTT. It specifies CSARDGTGGYTQYF.

The rearrangement links TRBV6-1 to TRBJ2-5, with D possibly being TRBD2 (6 bases). The CDR3 consists of 15 residues. Per the germline V gene, CDR1 is MNHNS and CDR2 is SASEGT. The V end was cut by 2 bases, the J end by 5 bases, with 15 bases between. The CDR3 here is CASSEIDGRSETQYF. Written as DNA, the CDR3 is TGTGCCAGCAGTGAAATCGACGGGAGATCCGAGACCCAGTACTTC.

This clonotype was seen at least ten times. J is TRBJ2-1 and V is TRBV6-1, with D uncertain. This CDR3 comprises 13 residues. V was pared by 7 bases and J by 4 bases, with 11 bases between. CDR1 is MNHNS, CDR2 SASEGT, per germline. The DNA of the CDR3 is TGTGCCAGCACCGCTACAGATTACAATGAGCAGTTCTTC. This sequence encodes CASTATDYNEQFF.

This clonotype was seen many times. V is TRBV12-3 or TRBV12-4 and J is TRBJ2-1, with D hard to call. The length of the CDR3 is 13 residues. Trimming cost V 2 bases and J 4 bases, with 6 bases left between them. CDR3 sequence reads: CASSLSLYNEQFF. In DNA form, the CDR3 reads TGTGCCAGCAGTTTATCCTTGTACAATGAGCAGTTCTTC.

This clonotype appeared a few times. The V gene is TRBV3-1, the J gene TRBJ2-1, with TRBD1 as a possible D gene (6 bases). Germline lookup yields CDR1 LGHDT and CDR2 YNNKEL (reference sequence). V lost 0 bases, J lost 1 base, and 13 bases lay in between. The CDR3 extends over 17 amino acids. The CDR3 bases are TGTGCCAGCAGCCAAGATCAGGGGATACCATCCTACAATGAGCAGTTCTTC. Encoded protein: CASSQDQGIPSYNEQFF.

This clonotype was seen repeatedly, ten times or more. J is TRBJ2-1 and V is TRBV7-9; TRBD2 is a possible D gene (6 bases). The CDR3 covers 12 residues. V lost 2 bases and J lost 8, with 7 bases in between. Germline assignment: CDR1 SEHNR and CDR2 FQNEAQ (reference sequence). In DNA, the CDR3 is TGTGCCAGCAGCTTAACTAGCTATGAGCAGTTCTTC. Translation: CASSLTSYEQFF.

The V gene is TRBV14, the J gene TRBJ2-7; TRBD2 is a possible D gene (5 bases). The V gene's germline CDR1 is SGHDN and CDR2 FVKESK. Trimming stripped 3 bases from V and 4 bases from J, with 10 bases between. This CDR3 is built from 13 residues. The CDR3 nucleotides read TGTGCCAGCAGCCAGTTTTCGGGGTACGAGCAGTACGTC. Amino acids: CASSQFSGYEQYV.

This clonotype showed up just a few times. The V call is TRBV9, the J call TRBJ2-1; 9 bases line up with TRBD1. The CDR3 length is 17 residues. The germline CDR1 and CDR2 sequences are SGDLS and YYNGEE. With V trimmed by 4 bases and J by 1 base, 9 bases remained unmatched. This CDR3 reads CASSPRPGQGSYNEQFF. The CDR3 DNA follows: TGTGCCAGCAGCCCCCGTCCGGGACAGGGATCCTACAATGAGCAGTTCTTC.

In this sample, this clonotype turned up a few times. The chain is built from TRBV13 and TRBJ2-2, with 7 positions matching TRBD1. The CDR3 extends over 15 amino acids. Germline values: CDR1 PRHDT, CDR2 FYEKMQ (reference sequence). V dropped 3 bases and J dropped 5; count of bases not matched to a gene: 6. This CDR3 reads CASSFERGLTGELFF. Written as DNA, the CDR3 is TGTGCCAGCAGCTTTGAAAGGGGGCTGACCGGGGAGCTGTTTTTT.